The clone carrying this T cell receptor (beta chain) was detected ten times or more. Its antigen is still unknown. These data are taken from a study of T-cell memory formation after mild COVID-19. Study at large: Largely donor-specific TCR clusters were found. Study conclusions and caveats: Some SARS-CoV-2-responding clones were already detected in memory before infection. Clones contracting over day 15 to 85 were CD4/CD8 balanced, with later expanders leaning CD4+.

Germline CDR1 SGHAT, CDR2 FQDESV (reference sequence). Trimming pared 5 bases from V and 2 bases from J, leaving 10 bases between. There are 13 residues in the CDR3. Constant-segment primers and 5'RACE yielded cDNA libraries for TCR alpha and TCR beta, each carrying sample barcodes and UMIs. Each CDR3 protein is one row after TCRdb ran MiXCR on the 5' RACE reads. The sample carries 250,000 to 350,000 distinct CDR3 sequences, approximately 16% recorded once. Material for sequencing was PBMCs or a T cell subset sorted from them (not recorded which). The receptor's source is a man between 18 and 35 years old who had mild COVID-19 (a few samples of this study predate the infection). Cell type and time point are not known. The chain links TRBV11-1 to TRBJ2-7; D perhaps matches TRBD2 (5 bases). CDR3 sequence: CASSRSGTYEQYF. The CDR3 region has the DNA TGTGCCAGCAGCAGGTCCGGGACCTACGAGCAGTACTTC.